The source of this TCR beta chain is a study of T cell responses to AZD1222 COVID-19 vaccine. As regards this clone: Its antigen is unidentified.

CDR3 length equals 13 residues. Trimming shortened V by 2 bases and J by 5 bases, and 9 bases separated the two germline ends. The germline gives CDR1 SEHNR, CDR2 FQNEAQ (reference sequence). The assay was immunoSEQ multiplex PCR, and TCRdb's table has in-frame clones only and misses some. The table records approximately 74,000 clones, 70% to 90% of them present only once. The study's findings and limits: A reported finding is that nearly half of spike-specific TCRs target unmutated variant regions. The donor group comprised mostly white British people and more females; the analysis possibly underestimated clonal diversity. After the peak T cell response, and only then, were repertoires sampled. CD4 TCRs linked to vaccination spanned spike, dominating at 160-218 and 743-854.

This chain links TRBV7-9 with TRBJ1-1; D is undetermined. This receptor was identified in an adult who received the AZD1222 COVID-19 vaccine. The source was peripheral blood, collected 28 days after the second AZD1222 dose. This CDR3 reads CASSLKERTEAFF. As DNA, the CDR3 is TGTGCCAGCAGCTTAAAGGAGAGGACTGAAGCTTTCTTT.